The present T cell receptor beta chain was sequenced within a study of STAT5B mutations in CD4+ large granular lymphocyte leukemia. Study-wide findings and caveats: Top patient clones used TRBV06 genes more often: 8/27 versus 2/35 in controls.

The CDR3 is 14 residues long. CDR1 is SGHRS, CDR2 YFSETQ, per germline. J lost 4 bases, V lost 2 bases, and 1 base had no gene match. Regarding this clone: Its matching antigen is unknown.

The method was immunoSEQ multiplex PCR; TCRdb's version includes in-frame clones alone and lacks a portion of them. The sample has 31,000 or so clones, approximately 81% seen once. Sequenced material: CD4+ T cells from blood buffy coats. The clonotype was recovered from a human donor in good health. This chain uses TRBV5-1 with TRBJ2-2; 8 nucleotides match TRBD1. The DNA for the CDR3 is TGCGCCAGCAGCTTTACAGGGGGCACCGGGGAGCTGTTTTTT. Its protein is CASSFTGGTGELFF.